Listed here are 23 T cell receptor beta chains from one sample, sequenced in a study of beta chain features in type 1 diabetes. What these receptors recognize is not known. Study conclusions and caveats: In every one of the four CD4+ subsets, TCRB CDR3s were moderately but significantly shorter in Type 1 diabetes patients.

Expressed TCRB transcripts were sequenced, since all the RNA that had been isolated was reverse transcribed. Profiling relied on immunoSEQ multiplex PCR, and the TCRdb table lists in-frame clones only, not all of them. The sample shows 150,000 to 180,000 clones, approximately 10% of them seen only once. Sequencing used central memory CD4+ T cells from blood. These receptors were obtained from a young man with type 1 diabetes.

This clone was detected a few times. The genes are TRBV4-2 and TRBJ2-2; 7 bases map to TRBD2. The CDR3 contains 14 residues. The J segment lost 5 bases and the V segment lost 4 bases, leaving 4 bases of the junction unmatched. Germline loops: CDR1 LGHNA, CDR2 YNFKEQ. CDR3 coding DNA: TGTGCCAGCAGCCTGGCGGGGGAAACCGGGGAGCTGTTTTTT. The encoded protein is CASSLAGETGELFF.

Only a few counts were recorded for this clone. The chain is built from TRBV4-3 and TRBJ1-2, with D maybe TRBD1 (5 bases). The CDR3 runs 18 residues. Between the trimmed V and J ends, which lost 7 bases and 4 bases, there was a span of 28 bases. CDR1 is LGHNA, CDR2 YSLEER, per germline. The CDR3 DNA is TGCGCCAGCACCCATCGACTGGGGTGGAACGACAGAAGCTATGGCTACACCTTC. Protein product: CASTHRLGWNDRSYGYTF.

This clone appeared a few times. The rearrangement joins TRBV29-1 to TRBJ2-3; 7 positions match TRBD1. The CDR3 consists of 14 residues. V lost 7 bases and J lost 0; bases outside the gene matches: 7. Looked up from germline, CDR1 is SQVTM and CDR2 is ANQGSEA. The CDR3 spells CSAEGQVSTDTQYF. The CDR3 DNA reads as TGCAGCGCCGAAGGACAGGTTAGCACAGATACGCAGTATTTT.

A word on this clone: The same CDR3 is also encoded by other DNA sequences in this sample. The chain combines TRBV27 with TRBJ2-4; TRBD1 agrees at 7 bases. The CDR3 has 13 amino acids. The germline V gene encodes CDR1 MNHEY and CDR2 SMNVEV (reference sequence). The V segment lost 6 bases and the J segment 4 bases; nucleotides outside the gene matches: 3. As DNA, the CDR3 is TGTGCCAGCAGCTTACAGGGGAAAAACATTCAGTACTTC. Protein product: CASSLQGKNIQYF.

DNA for the CDR3: TGTGCCAGCAGTTCCCGGACACTTGGCGAGCAGTACTTC. Translating gives CASSSRTLGEQYF. The V gene is TRBV28, the J gene TRBJ2-7; possible D gene TRBD1, 5 bases. In germline, CDR1 is MDHEN, CDR2 SYDVKM. V was clipped by 4 bases and J by 6 bases, with 13 bases between them. CDR3 length equals 13 residues. Filled out from reference TRBV28 and TRBJ2-7, the complete variable domain reads DVKVTQSSRYLVKRTGEKVFLECVQDMDHENMFWYRQDPGLGLRLIYFSYDVKMKEKGDIPEGYSVSREKKERFSLILESASTNQTSMYLCASSSRTLGEQYFGPGTRLTVT.

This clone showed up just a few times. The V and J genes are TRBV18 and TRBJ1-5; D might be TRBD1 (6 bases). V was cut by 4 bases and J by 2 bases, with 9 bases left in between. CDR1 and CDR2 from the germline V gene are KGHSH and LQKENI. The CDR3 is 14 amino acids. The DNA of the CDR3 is TGTGCCAGCTCACTTGAGGGGGGCAATCAGCCCCAGCATTTT. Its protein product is CASSLEGGNQPQHF.

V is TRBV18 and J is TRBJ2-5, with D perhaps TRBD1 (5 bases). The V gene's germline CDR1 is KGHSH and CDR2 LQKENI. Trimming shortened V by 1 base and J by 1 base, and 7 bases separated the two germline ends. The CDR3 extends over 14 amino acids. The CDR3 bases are TGTGCCAGCTCACCACAAGGGGCCCAAGAGACCCAGTACTTC. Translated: CASSPQGAQETQYF.

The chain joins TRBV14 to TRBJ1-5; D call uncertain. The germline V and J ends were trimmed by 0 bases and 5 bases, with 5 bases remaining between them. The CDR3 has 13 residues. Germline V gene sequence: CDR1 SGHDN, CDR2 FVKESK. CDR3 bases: TGTGCCAGCAGCCAAGACGGAGATCAGCCCCAGCATTTT. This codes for CASSQDGDQPQHF.

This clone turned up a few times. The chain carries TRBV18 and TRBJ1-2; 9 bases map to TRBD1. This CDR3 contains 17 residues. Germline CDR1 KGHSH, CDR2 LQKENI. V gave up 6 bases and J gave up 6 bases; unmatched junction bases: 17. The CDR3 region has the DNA TGTGCCAGCTCCCCCAGCTATCTCGGGACAGGGAGCGATGGCTACACCTTC. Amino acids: CASSPSYLGTGSDGYTF. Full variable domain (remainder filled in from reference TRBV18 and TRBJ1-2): NAGVMQNPRHLVRRRGQEARLRCSPMKGHSHVYWYRQLPEEGLKFMVYLQKENIIDESGMPKERFSAEFPKEGPSILRIQQVVRGDSAAYFCASSPSYLGTGSDGYTFGSGTRLTVV.

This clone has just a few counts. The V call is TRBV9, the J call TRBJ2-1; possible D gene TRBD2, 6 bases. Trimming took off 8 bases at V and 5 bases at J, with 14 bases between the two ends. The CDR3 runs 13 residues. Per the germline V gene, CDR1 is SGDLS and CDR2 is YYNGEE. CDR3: CASTTGSNNEQFF. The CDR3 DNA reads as TGTGCCAGTACCACCGGGAGCAACAATGAGCAGTTCTTC.

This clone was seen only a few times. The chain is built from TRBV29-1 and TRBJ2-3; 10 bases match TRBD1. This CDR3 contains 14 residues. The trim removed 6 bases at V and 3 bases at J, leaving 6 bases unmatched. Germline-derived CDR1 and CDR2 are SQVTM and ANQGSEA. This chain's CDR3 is CSVARDRGTDTQYF. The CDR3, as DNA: TGCAGCGTCGCCCGGGACAGGGGTACAGATACGCAGTATTTT.

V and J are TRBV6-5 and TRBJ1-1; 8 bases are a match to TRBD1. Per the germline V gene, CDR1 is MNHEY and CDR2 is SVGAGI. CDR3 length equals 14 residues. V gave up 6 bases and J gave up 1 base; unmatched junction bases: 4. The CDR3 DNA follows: TGTGCCAGCAGATTGACAGGGGAGAACACTGAAGCTTTCTTT. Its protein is CASRLTGENTEAFF.

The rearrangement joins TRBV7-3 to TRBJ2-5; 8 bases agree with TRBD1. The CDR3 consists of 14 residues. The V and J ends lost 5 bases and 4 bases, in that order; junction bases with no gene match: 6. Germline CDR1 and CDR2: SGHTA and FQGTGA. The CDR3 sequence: CASSKDRGRETQYF. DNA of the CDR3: TGTGCCAGCAGCAAAGACAGGGGACGAGAGACCCAGTACTTC.

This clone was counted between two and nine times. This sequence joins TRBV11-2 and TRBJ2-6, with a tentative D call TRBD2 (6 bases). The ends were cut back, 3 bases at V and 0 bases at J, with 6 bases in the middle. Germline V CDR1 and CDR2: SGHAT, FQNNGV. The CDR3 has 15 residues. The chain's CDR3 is CASSLGGSGANVLTF. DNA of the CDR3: TGTGCCAGCAGCTTGGGGGGCTCTGGGGCCAACGTCCTGACTTTC.

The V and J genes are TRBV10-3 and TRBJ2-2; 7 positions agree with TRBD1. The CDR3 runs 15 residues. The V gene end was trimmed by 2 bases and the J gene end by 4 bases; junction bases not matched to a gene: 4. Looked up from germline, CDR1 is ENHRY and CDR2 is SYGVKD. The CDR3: CAISETGVGTGELFF. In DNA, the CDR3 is TGTGCCATCAGTGAGACAGGGGTCGGCACCGGGGAGCTGTTTTTT.

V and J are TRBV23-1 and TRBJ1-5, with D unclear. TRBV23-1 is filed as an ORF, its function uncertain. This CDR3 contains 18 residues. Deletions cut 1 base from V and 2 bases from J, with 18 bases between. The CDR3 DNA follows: TGCGCCAGCAGTCAATTTAATAGAAGTTTTTTGGGCAATCAGCCCCAGCATTTT. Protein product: CASSQFNRSFLGNQPQHF.

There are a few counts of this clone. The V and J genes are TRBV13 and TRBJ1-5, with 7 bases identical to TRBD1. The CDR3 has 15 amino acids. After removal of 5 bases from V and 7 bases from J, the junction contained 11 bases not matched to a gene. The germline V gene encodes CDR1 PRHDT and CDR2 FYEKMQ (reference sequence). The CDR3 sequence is CASSTVDRENQPQHF. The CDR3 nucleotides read TGTGCCAGCAGCACCGTCGACAGGGAGAACCAGCCCCAGCATTTT.

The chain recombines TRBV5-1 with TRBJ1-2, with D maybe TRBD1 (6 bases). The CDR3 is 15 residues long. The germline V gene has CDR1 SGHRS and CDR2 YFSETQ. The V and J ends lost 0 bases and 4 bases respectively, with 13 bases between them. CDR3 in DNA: TGCGCCAGCAGCTTGGCCACAGGGTCAGCCTATGGCTACACCTTC. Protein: CASSLATGSAYGYTF.

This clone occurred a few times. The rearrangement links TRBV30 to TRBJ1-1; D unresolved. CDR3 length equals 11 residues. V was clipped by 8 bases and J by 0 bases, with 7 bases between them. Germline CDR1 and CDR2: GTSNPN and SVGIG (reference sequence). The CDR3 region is CAGTVNTEAFF. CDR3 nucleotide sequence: TGTGCCGGAACAGTGAACACTGAAGCTTTCTTT.

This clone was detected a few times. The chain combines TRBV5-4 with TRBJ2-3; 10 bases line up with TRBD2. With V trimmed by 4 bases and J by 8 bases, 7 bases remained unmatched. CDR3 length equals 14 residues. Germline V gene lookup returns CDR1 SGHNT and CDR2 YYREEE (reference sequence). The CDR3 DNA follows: TGTGCCAGCAGCGAACCCCTAGCGGGAGCTACGCAGTATTTT. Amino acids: CASSEPLAGATQYF.

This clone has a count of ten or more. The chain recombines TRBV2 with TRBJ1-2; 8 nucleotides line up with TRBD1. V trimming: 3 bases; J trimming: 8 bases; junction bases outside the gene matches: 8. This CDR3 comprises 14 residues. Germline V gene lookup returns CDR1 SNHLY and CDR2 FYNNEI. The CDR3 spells CASSDAGGAVGYTF. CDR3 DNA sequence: TGTGCCAGCAGTGATGCAGGGGGCGCGGTCGGCTACACCTTC.

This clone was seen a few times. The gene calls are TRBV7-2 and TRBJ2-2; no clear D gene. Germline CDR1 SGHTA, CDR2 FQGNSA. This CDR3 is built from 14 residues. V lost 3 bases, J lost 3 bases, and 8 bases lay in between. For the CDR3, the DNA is TGTGCCAGCAGCTTTTTTACTGACACCGGGGAGCTGTTTTTT. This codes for CASSFFTDTGELFF.

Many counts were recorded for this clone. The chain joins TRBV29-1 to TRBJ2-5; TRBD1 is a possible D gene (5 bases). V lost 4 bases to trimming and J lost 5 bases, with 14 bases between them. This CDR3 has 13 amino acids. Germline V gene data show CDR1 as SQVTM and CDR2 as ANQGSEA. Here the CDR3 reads CSVAVGVQETQYF. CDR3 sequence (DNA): TGCAGCGTTGCGGTAGGGGTTCAGGAGACCCAGTACTTC.